This TCR beta chain was observed in a study of T cell repertoires in cytomegalovirus infection. Study details: Well-studied HLA-B-restricted epitopes and recently identified HLA-C-restricted epitopes of CMV were both used in the study. In public TCR beta signatures, there were indications of both CMV infection and matching HLA type. Study-wide results and limits: Identification of carriers of CMV plus the relevant HLA was achieved through cumulative public TCR beta family frequency. HLA-C-restricted TCR beta clonotypes specific for CMV led the ex vivo response.

This clonotype showed up just a few times. What it binds is not known. TCRdb called the reads again in MiXCR, with one record for every CDR3 protein. The table lists around 800,000 distinct CDR3 sequences, around a third of them singletons. This receptor was obtained from a human donor in good health (CMV status not recorded). Some clones in this sample may be carry-over from other donors' samples. The sample was cultured CD8+ T cells from PBMCs, taken from culture after CMV antigen stimulation.

The CDR3, as DNA: TGCGCCAGCAGCCAAGAGGGGACCTCAGGGACCCAGTACTTC. Its translation: CASSQEGTSGTQYF. V usage is TRBV4-1 and J usage is TRBJ2-5; D might be TRBD1 or TRBD2, each matching 5 bases. V lost 0 bases, J lost 7 bases, and 12 bases lay in between. The CDR3 is 14 amino acids. In germline, CDR1 is MGHRA, CDR2 YSYEKL.